The clone carrying this T cell receptor beta chain came up a few times. Its matching antigen is unknown. The entry originates in a study of blood T cells in healthy people across ages. Germline V gene lookup returns CDR1 DFQATT and CDR2 SNEGSKA (reference sequence). The V segment lost 6 bases and the J segment 2 bases; nucleotides outside the gene matches: 6. The CDR3 consists of 14 residues. A second about 6 to 11 cycle PCR used barcoded and J-beta primers. MiXCR, run by TCRdb on the 5' RACE reads, gives a single entry per CDR3 protein. The top ten hold approximately 7.9% of the sample, which has 1.4 million to 1.5 million distinct CDR3 sequences, roughly 40% seen once. Whole-study findings and limits: Among T cells, TCR beta diversity per million cells dropped roughly linearly as age rose.

Individuals who donated were healthy Caucasians from Russia aged 6 to 90. The chain carries TRBV20-1 and TRBJ1-2; 10 bases are a match to TRBD1. This sequence was found in a woman under 30 in good health. Sequences were obtained from blood. The CDR3 loop is CSADRDRGNYGYTF. CDR3 sequence (DNA): TGCAGTGCAGATAGGGACAGGGGAAACTATGGCTACACCTTC.